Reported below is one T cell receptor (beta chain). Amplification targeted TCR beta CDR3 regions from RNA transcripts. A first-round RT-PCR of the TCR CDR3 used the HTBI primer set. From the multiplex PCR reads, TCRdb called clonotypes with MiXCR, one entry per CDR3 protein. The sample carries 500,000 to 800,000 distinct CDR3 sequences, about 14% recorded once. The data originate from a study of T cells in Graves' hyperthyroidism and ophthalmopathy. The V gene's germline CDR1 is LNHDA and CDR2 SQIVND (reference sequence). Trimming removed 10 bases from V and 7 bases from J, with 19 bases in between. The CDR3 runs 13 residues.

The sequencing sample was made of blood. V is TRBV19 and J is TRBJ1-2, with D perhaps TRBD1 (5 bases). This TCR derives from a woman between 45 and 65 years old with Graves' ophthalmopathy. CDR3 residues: CATVDHFRAGYTF. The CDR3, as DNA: TGTGCCACTGTTGACCACTTCAGGGCTGGCTACACCTTC.